A single T cell receptor beta chain is shown here with its context. Antigen: not known. These data originate in a study of cytomegalovirus exposure and HLA in healthy donors. Study as a whole: Among the 350 to 500 donors who were genotyped, 81% fell in the genetic ancestry cluster that is associated with self-reported Caucasian donors. The study's findings and limits: Links to common viral pathogens appeared, in a later analysis, for several of the most significant clusters.

Researchers ran the PCR with 60 Vbeta and 13 Jbeta primers. The data were produced by immunoSEQ multiplex PCR, yet TCRdb's version contains in-frame clones alone and is incomplete. The sample holds 60,000 to 70,000 clones; 60% to 85% are singletons and the top ten take about 4.8%. The CDR3 is 11 amino acids. Germline V gene sequence: CDR1 SGHAT, CDR2 FQNNGV. Trimming cost V 2 bases and J 5 bases, with 4 bases left between them. All donors participated as healthy donors of bone marrow. Sequencing was done on a sample of PBMCs. The V and J genes are TRBV11-2 and TRBJ2-7; D ambiguous. The sequence was collected from a male donor in good health and CMV-seropositive. CDR3 in amino acids: CASSLRDEQYF. CDR3 coding DNA: TGTGCCAGCAGCTTACGGGACGAGCAGTACTTC.